This is a list of T cell receptor beta chains from one sample in a study of T cells after posttransplantation cyclophosphamide. The protocol was immunoSEQ multiplex PCR, while the TCRdb copy is restricted to in-frame clones and leaves out a portion. The data show tens of thousands of clones, with none appearing a single time. The sequencing input was PBMCs. These receptors were taken from a man aged 40-49 years in good health, CMV-negative, and a related stem cell transplant donor. CDR3s include the opening cysteine and the closing phenylalanine or tryptophan. D genes are given only for firm matches. A row's size may be missing; if present it is once, few, many or a size class.

v_gene: TRBV10-3
abundance: many
d_gene: -
j_gene: TRBJ2-5
CDR3aa: CAISGGLQETQYF
CDR3nt: TGTGCCATCAGTGGGGGACTGCAAGAGACCCAGTACTTC

v_gene: TRBV30
abundance: many
d_gene: TRBD1
j_gene: TRBJ1-3
CDR3aa: CAWSVRTGADSGNTIYF
CDR3nt: TGTGCCTGGAGTGTACGAACAGGGGCTGACTCTGGAAACACCATATATTTT

v_gene: TRBV5-1
abundance: many
d_gene: -
j_gene: TRBJ1-2
CDR3aa: CASSSTPAHTGGYTF
CDR3nt: TGCGCCAGCAGCTCGACACCAGCCCACACTGGTGGCTACACCTTC

v_gene: TRBV5-1
abundance: many
d_gene: TRBD2
j_gene: TRBJ2-1
CDR3aa: CASSILAGSSYNEQFF
CDR3nt: TGCGCCAGCAGCATCTTAGCGGGGAGCTCCTACAATGAGCAGTTCTTC

v_gene: TRBV11-3
abundance: many
d_gene: TRBD1
j_gene: TRBJ2-3
CDR3aa: CASSLVGQAADTQYF
CDR3nt: TGTGCCAGCAGCTTAGTGGGACAGGCGGCAGATACGCAGTATTTT

v_gene: TRBV7-2
abundance: few
d_gene: TRBD2
j_gene: TRBJ2-5
CDR3aa: CASSPERLAIETQYF
CDR3nt: TGTGCCAGCAGCCCAGAGCGACTAGCGATAGAGACCCAGTACTTC

v_gene: TRBV5-4
abundance: many
d_gene: TRBD1
j_gene: TRBJ1-2
CDR3aa: CASSLAGQGAVGYTF
CDR3nt: TGTGCCAGCAGCTTGGCCGGACAGGGGGCGGTTGGCTACACCTTC

v_gene: TRBV7-7
abundance: -
d_gene: -
j_gene: TRBJ2-1
CDR3aa: CASSLDKGVDEQFF
CDR3nt: TGTGCCAGCAGCTTAGACAAGGGGGTGGATGAGCAGTTCTTC

v_gene: TRBV27
abundance: many
d_gene: -
j_gene: TRBJ1-4
CDR3aa: CASSLTGSREKLFF
CDR3nt: TGTGCCAGCAGTTTGACAGGCTCTCGTGAAAAACTGTTTTTT

v_gene: TRBV19
abundance: many
d_gene: -
j_gene: TRBJ1-5
CDR3aa: CASSISEGEQPQHF
CDR3nt: TGTGCCAGTAGTATTTCGGAGGGAGAGCAGCCCCAGCATTTT

v_gene: TRBV5-1
abundance: many
d_gene: TRBD1
j_gene: TRBJ1-6
CDR3aa: CASSFGQGDSPLHF
CDR3nt: TGCGCCAGCAGCTTTGGACAGGGGGATTCACCCCTCCACTTT

v_gene: TRBV7-2
abundance: many
d_gene: TRBD2
j_gene: TRBJ2-7
CDR3aa: CASSLVASGGLYEQYF
CDR3nt: TGTGCCAGCAGCTTAGTGGCTAGCGGGGGACTCTACGAGCAGTACTTC

v_gene: TRBV6-5
abundance: many
d_gene: -
j_gene: TRBJ2-7
CDR3aa: CASSITGGANYEQYF
CDR3nt: TGTGCCAGCAGTATTACAGGAGGGGCAAACTACGAGCAGTACTTC

v_gene: TRBV6-1
abundance: few
d_gene: -
j_gene: TRBJ1-2
CDR3aa: CASSTSGKIPYAF
CDR3nt: TGTGCCAGCAGTACTTCAGGGAAAATACCCTACGCCTTC

v_gene: TRBV7-6
abundance: many
d_gene: TRBD2
j_gene: TRBJ2-3
CDR3aa: CASSFTGTSGGLDTQYF
CDR3nt: TGTGCCAGCAGCTTCACCGGGACTAGCGGGGGGCTGGATACGCAGTATTTT

v_gene: TRBV2
abundance: -
d_gene: TRBD1
j_gene: TRBJ2-1
CDR3aa: CASSPTGGRNNEQFF
CDR3nt: TGTGCCAGCAGTCCTACAGGGGGCCGAAACAATGAGCAGTTCTTC

v_gene: TRBV29-1
abundance: -
d_gene: TRBD1
j_gene: TRBJ2-2
CDR3aa: CSAYSSRGRHGELFF
CDR3nt: TGCAGCGCTTACTCCTCCAGGGGGCGGCACGGGGAGCTGTTTTTT

v_gene: TRBV18
abundance: few
d_gene: -
j_gene: TRBJ2-3
CDR3aa: CASSPFHTDTQYF
CDR3nt: TGTGCCAGCTCACCATTTCACACAGATACGCAGTATTTT

v_gene: TRBV4-2
abundance: -
d_gene: TRBD2
j_gene: TRBJ2-1
CDR3aa: CASSQPLSRESSYNEQFF
CDR3nt: TGTGCCAGCAGCCAACCCCTCTCGCGGGAGAGCTCCTACAATGAGCAGTTCTTC

v_gene: TRBV7-2
abundance: many
d_gene: TRBD1
j_gene: TRBJ1-5
CDR3aa: CASIGQESSNQPQHF
CDR3nt: TGTGCCAGCATAGGACAGGAGAGTAGCAATCAGCCCCAGCATTTT

v_gene: TRBV27
abundance: -
d_gene: TRBD2
j_gene: TRBJ2-1
CDR3aa: CASTPRGGNGNEQFF
CDR3nt: TGTGCCAGCACCCCACGGGGGGGCAATGGGAATGAGCAGTTCTTC

v_gene: TRBV6-6
abundance: -
d_gene: TRBD2
j_gene: TRBJ2-1
CDR3aa: CASREAGGPSGNEQFF
CDR3nt: TGTGCCAGCCGAGAGGCGGGAGGCCCTTCTGGCAATGAGCAGTTCTTC

v_gene: TRBV10-3
abundance: many
d_gene: TRBD1
j_gene: TRBJ1-4
CDR3aa: CAISAGGWGEKLFF
CDR3nt: TGTGCCATCAGCGCAGGGGGATGGGGCGAAAAACTGTTTTTT

v_gene: TRBV25-1
abundance: few
d_gene: TRBD2
j_gene: TRBJ2-1
CDR3aa: CASSERGGGAQFF
CDR3nt: TGTGCCAGCAGTGAACGTGGCGGGGGGGCACAGTTCTTC

v_gene: TRBV2
abundance: many
d_gene: TRBD2
j_gene: TRBJ2-3
CDR3aa: CASNRGLAGVSSTDTQYF
CDR3nt: TGTGCCAGCAACCGAGGACTAGCGGGGGTATCTAGCACAGATACGCAGTATTTT

v_gene: TRBV7-3
abundance: many
d_gene: -
j_gene: TRBJ2-1
CDR3aa: CASSLGRDNEQFF
CDR3nt: TGTGCCAGCAGCTTAGGTCGAGACAATGAGCAGTTCTTC

v_gene: TRBV11-3
abundance: few
d_gene: -
j_gene: TRBJ1-1
CDR3aa: CASSHFGEAFF
CDR3nt: TGTGCCAGCAGCCACTTCGGTGAAGCTTTCTTT

v_gene: TRBV2
abundance: many
d_gene: -
j_gene: TRBJ2-7
CDR3aa: CAGALGSGTYEQYF
CDR3nt: TGTGCCGGGGCCCTGGGTAGCGGAACCTACGAGCAGTACTTC

v_gene: TRBV7-2
abundance: many
d_gene: TRBD1
j_gene: TRBJ1-1
CDR3aa: CASSLSGDIVGQKAFF
CDR3nt: TGTGCCAGCAGCTTATCGGGCGACATTGTGGGACAGAAAGCTTTCTTT

v_gene: TRBV9
abundance: few
d_gene: -
j_gene: TRBJ2-5
CDR3aa: CASGGNNSAETQYF
CDR3nt: TGTGCCAGCGGGGGGAATAATAGTGCGGAGACCCAGTACTTC

v_gene: TRBV9
abundance: many
d_gene: TRBD1
j_gene: TRBJ1-5
CDR3aa: CASSVGQGTDQPQHF
CDR3nt: TGTGCCAGCAGCGTAGGACAGGGGACCGATCAGCCCCAGCATTTT

v_gene: TRBV29-1
abundance: -
d_gene: -
j_gene: TRBJ1-2
CDR3aa: CSVGTGNANGYTF
CDR3nt: TGCAGCGTTGGAACAGGGAACGCCAATGGCTACACCTTC

v_gene: TRBV6-1
abundance: many
d_gene: -
j_gene: TRBJ2-3
CDR3aa: CASSSQLSSTDTQYF
CDR3nt: TGTGCCAGCAGCTCACAGCTATCTAGCACAGATACGCAGTATTTT

v_gene: TRBV7-3
abundance: -
d_gene: -
j_gene: TRBJ2-5
CDR3aa: CASSSQGPKETQYF
CDR3nt: TGTGCCAGCAGCTCTCAGGGCCCAAAAGAGACCCAGTACTTC

v_gene: TRBV5-1
abundance: many
d_gene: TRBD1
j_gene: TRBJ2-1
CDR3aa: CASRKQGANEQFF
CDR3nt: TGCGCCAGCAGAAAACAGGGGGCCAATGAGCAGTTCTTC

v_gene: TRBV6-6
abundance: many
d_gene: TRBD1
j_gene: TRBJ1-3
CDR3aa: CASSYPPGTEGNTIYF
CDR3nt: TGTGCCAGCAGTTACCCCCCCGGGACAGAAGGAAACACCATATATTTT

v_gene: TRBV7-3
abundance: few
d_gene: -
j_gene: TRBJ2-3
CDR3aa: CASSLRGGVTDTQYF
CDR3nt: TGTGCCAGCAGCTTAAGGGGGGGCGTAACAGATACGCAGTATTTT

v_gene: TRBV10-3
abundance: many
d_gene: -
j_gene: TRBJ2-5
CDR3aa: CAISAKRERETQYF
CDR3nt: TGTGCCATCAGTGCCAAACGGGAGAGGGAGACCCAGTACTTC

v_gene: TRBV6-6
abundance: -
d_gene: TRBD1
j_gene: TRBJ1-1
CDR3aa: CASNTGGSSVLAFF
CDR3nt: TGTGCCAGCAATACAGGGGGCTCGTCGGTGTTGGCTTTCTTT

v_gene: TRBV7-8
abundance: many
d_gene: -
j_gene: TRBJ1-5
CDR3aa: CASSSSGPFAQNQPQHF
CDR3nt: TGTGCCAGCAGCAGCAGTGGGCCTTTCGCCCAAAATCAGCCCCAGCATTTT

v_gene: TRBV7-9
abundance: many
d_gene: -
j_gene: TRBJ2-1
CDR3aa: CASSPAASPNEQFF
CDR3nt: TGTGCCAGCAGCCCGGCAGCTAGCCCCAATGAGCAGTTCTTC

v_gene: TRBV7-2
abundance: many
d_gene: -
j_gene: TRBJ1-1
CDR3aa: CASIREVGTEAFF
CDR3nt: TGTGCCAGCATACGGGAGGTGGGCACTGAAGCTTTCTTT

v_gene: TRBV5-3
abundance: few
d_gene: TRBD2
j_gene: TRBJ2-2
CDR3aa: CARSLQREGCHTDSDTGELFF
CDR3nt: TGTGCCAGAAGCTTGCAGCGGGAGGGCTGCCATACCGACTCCGACACCGGGGAGCTGTTTTTT

v_gene: TRBV6-5
abundance: many
d_gene: TRBD1
j_gene: TRBJ2-1
CDR3aa: CASRAGTGSANEQFF
CDR3nt: TGTGCCAGCAGAGCCGGGACAGGGTCTGCCAATGAGCAGTTCTTC

v_gene: TRBV7-8
abundance: many
d_gene: -
j_gene: TRBJ2-5
CDR3aa: CASSLRAETQYF
CDR3nt: TGTGCCAGCAGCTTGCGGGCAGAGACCCAGTACTTC

v_gene: TRBV4-2
abundance: many
d_gene: TRBD2
j_gene: TRBJ2-2
CDR3aa: CTSSQVGGGSTGELFF
CDR3nt: TGTACCAGCAGCCAAGTTGGCGGGGGGAGCACCGGGGAGCTGTTTTTT

v_gene: TRBV7-3
abundance: many
d_gene: TRBD1
j_gene: TRBJ1-1
CDR3aa: CASSLTSDRGTTEAFF
CDR3nt: TGTGCCAGCAGCTTAACGTCTGACAGGGGGACAACTGAAGCTTTCTTT

v_gene: TRBV5-1
abundance: many
d_gene: TRBD1
j_gene: TRBJ1-3
CDR3aa: CASSLRGQGAGNTIYF
CDR3nt: TGCGCCAGCAGCTTGAGGGGACAGGGGGCTGGAAACACCATATATTTT

v_gene: TRBV27
abundance: few
d_gene: TRBD2
j_gene: TRBJ2-1
CDR3aa: CASSLRREGSNEQFF
CDR3nt: TGTGCCAGCAGTTTACGGCGGGAGGGTAGCAATGAGCAGTTCTTC

v_gene: TRBV6-5
abundance: many
d_gene: -
j_gene: TRBJ1-6
CDR3aa: CASKGKQYNSPLHF
CDR3nt: TGTGCCAGCAAGGGGAAACAGTATAATTCACCCCTCCACTTT

v_gene: TRBV9
abundance: many
d_gene: -
j_gene: TRBJ2-6
CDR3aa: CASSVQGTLSGANVLTF
CDR3nt: TGTGCCAGCAGCGTACAGGGGACCCTCTCTGGGGCCAACGTCCTGACTTTC

v_gene: TRBV18
abundance: few
d_gene: -
j_gene: TRBJ2-7
CDR3aa: CASSPATSSYEQYF
CDR3nt: TGTGCCAGCTCACCAGCGACTAGCTCCTACGAGCAGTACTTC

v_gene: TRBV15
abundance: -
d_gene: TRBD1
j_gene: TRBJ1-1
CDR3aa: CATTDRGNGVTEAFF
CDR3nt: TGTGCCACCACTGACAGGGGCAATGGGGTCACTGAAGCTTTCTTT

v_gene: TRBV19
abundance: many
d_gene: -
j_gene: TRBJ1-1
CDR3aa: CASSDQGYTEAFF
CDR3nt: TGTGCCAGTAGCGATCAGGGTTACACTGAAGCTTTCTTT

v_gene: TRBV25-1
abundance: many
d_gene: -
j_gene: TRBJ1-1
CDR3aa: CASKYRAGTEAFF
CDR3nt: TGTGCCAGCAAATACAGGGCGGGCACTGAAGCTTTCTTT

v_gene: TRBV9
abundance: -
d_gene: TRBD2
j_gene: TRBJ2-3
CDR3aa: CASSVTSGYTDTQYF
CDR3nt: TGTGCCAGCAGCGTCACTAGCGGTTACACAGATACGCAGTATTTT

v_gene: TRBV7-2
abundance: few
d_gene: -
j_gene: TRBJ1-2
CDR3aa: CASSSLTASYYGYTF
CDR3nt: TGTGCCAGCAGCTCGTTGACAGCCTCCTACTATGGCTACACCTTC

v_gene: TRBV27
abundance: few
d_gene: TRBD1
j_gene: TRBJ1-6
CDR3aa: CASSTGQGGSPLHF
CDR3nt: TGTGCCAGCAGTACGGGACAGGGTGGATCACCCCTCCACTTT

v_gene: TRBV2
abundance: many
d_gene: -
j_gene: TRBJ1-3
CDR3aa: CASSGGGNGNTIYF
CDR3nt: TGTGCCAGCAGTGGGGGAGGGAATGGAAACACCATATATTTT